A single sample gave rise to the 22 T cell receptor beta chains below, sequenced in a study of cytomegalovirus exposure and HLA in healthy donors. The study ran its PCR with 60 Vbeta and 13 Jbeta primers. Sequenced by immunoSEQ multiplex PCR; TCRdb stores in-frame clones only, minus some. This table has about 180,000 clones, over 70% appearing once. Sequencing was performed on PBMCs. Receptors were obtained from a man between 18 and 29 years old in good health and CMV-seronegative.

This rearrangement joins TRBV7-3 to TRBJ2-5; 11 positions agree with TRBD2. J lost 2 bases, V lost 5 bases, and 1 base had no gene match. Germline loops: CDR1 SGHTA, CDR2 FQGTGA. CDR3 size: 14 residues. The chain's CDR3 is CASSLAGGQETQYF. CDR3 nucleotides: TGTGCCAGCAGCCTAGCGGGGGGACAAGAGACCCAGTACTTC.

The CDR3 is CASSLPSGAGELFF. CDR3 DNA sequence: TGTGCCAGCAGCTTGCCCAGCGGCGCCGGGGAGCTGTTTTTT. The chain couples TRBV5-4 to TRBJ2-2, with D tentatively TRBD2 (5 bases). This CDR3 is built from 14 residues. Between the trimmed V and J ends, which lost 1 base and 6 bases, there was a span of 10 bases. Germline CDR1 SGHNT, CDR2 YYREEE (reference sequence).

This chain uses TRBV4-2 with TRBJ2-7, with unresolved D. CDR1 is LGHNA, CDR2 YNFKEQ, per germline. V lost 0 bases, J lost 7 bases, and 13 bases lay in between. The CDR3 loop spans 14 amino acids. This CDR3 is CASSQDESLPEQYF. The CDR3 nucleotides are TGTGCCAGCAGCCAAGATGAGAGCCTACCGGAGCAGTACTTC.

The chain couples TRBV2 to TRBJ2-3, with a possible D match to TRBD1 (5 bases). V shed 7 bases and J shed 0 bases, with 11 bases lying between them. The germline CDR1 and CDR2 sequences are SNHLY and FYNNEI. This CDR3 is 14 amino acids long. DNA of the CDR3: TGTGCCAGCAAACTCGACAGAAGCACAGATACGCAGTATTTT. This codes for CASKLDRSTDTQYF.

The CDR3 DNA sequence: TGTGCCAGCAGCCAAGGGGCTGCGGGGAACACTGAAGCTTTCTTT. Protein product: CASSQGAAGNTEAFF. The gene calls are TRBV14 and TRBJ1-1; D unresolved. This CDR3 has 15 residues. Per the germline V gene, CDR1 is SGHDN and CDR2 is FVKESK. V lost 1 base, J lost 1 base, and 10 bases lay in between.

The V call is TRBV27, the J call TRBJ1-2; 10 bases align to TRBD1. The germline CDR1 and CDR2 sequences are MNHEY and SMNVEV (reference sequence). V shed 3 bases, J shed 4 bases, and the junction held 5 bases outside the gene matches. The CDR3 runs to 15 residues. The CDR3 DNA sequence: TGTGCCAGCAGTTTGGTCGGGACAGGGGCCTATGGCTACACCTTC. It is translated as CASSLVGTGAYGYTF.

This CDR3 reads CASSPRGLPYEQYF. The CDR3 DNA sequence: TGTGCCAGCAGCCCCAGGGGGCTCCCCTACGAGCAGTACTTC. V and J are TRBV6-1 and TRBJ2-7; TRBD1 aligns across 8 bases. Germline assignment: CDR1 MNHNS and CDR2 SASEGT. J gave up 2 bases and V 6 bases, and 6 bases lay outside the gene matches. This CDR3 contains 14 residues.

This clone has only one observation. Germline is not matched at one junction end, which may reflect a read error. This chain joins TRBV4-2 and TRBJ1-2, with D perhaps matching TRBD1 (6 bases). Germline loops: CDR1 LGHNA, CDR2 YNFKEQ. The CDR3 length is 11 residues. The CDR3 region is CASSQAGDYPF. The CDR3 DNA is TGTGCCAGCAGCCAAGCAGGGGACTACCCCTTC.

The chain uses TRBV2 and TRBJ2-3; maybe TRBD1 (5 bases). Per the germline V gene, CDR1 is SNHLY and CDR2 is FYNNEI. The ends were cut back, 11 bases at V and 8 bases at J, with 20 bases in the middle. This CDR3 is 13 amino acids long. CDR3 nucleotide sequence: TGTGCCGGGTCGGGCAGCAGCAGGGCTACGCAGTATTTT. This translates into CAGSGSSRATQYF.

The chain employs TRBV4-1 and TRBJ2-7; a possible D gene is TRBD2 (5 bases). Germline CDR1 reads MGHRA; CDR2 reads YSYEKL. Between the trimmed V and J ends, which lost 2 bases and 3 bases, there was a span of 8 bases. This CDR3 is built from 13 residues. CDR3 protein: CASSQNRGYEQYF. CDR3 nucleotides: TGCGCCAGCAGCCAAAATCGGGGCTACGAGCAGTACTTC.

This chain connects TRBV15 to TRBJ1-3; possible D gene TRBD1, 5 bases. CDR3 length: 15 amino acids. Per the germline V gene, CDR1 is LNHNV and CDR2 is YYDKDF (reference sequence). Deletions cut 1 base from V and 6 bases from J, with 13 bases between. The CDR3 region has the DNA TGTGCCACCAGCAGAGCGGGGGATCTTGAAAACACCATATATTTT. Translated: CATSRAGDLENTIYF. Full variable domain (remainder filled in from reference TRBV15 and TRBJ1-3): DAMVIQNPRYQVTQFGKPVTLSCSQTLNHNVMYWYQQKSSQAPKLLFHYYDKDFNNEADTPDNFQSRRPNTSFCFLDIRSPGLGDTAMYLCATSRAGDLENTIYFGEGSWLTVV.

CDR3 residues: CASSRETLQGQAFF. CDR3 bases: TGTGCCAGCAGCCGAGAAACTCTCCAGGGGCAAGCTTTCTTT. The V call is TRBV4-2, the J call TRBJ1-1; the D gene is possibly TRBD1 (6 bases). Germline V gene lookup returns CDR1 LGHNA and CDR2 YNFKEQ. The CDR3 length is 14 residues. Deletions cut 4 bases from V and 9 bases from J, with 18 bases between.

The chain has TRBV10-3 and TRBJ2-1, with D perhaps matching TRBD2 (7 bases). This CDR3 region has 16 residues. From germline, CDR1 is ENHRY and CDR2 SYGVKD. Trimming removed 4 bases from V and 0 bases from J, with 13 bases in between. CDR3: CAISGGGAGSYNEQFF. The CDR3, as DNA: TGTGCCATCAGTGGTGGGGGGGCCGGCTCCTACAATGAGCAGTTCTTC.

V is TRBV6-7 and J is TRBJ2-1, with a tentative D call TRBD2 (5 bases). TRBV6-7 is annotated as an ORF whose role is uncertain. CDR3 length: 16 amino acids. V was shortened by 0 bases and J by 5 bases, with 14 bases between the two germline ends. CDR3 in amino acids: CASSYSKGRPNNEQFF. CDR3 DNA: TGTGCCAGCAGTTACTCGAAAGGGAGACCCAACAATGAGCAGTTCTTC.

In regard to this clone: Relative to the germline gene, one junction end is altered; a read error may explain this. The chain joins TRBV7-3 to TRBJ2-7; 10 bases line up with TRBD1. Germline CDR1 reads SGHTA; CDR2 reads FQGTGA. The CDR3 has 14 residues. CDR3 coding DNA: TGTTCCAGCAGCCCAGGACAGGGGGCCTACGAGCAGTACTTC. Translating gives CSSSPGQGAYEQYF.

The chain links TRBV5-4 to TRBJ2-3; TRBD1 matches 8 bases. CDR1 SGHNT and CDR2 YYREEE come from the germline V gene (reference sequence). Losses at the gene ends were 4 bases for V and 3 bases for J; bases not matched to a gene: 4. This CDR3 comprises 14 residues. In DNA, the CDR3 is TGTGCCAGCAGCAGCCGACAGGGGACAGATACGCAGTATTTT. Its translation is CASSSRQGTDTQYF.

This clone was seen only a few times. DNA of the CDR3: TGTGCCAGTAGTAACAGGGGGTTCGACAATGAGCAGTTCTTC. It specifies CASSNRGFDNEQFF. This rearrangement joins TRBV19 to TRBJ2-1, with 8 bases aligning to TRBD1. The length of the CDR3 is 14 residues. Trimming took 4 bases from V and 5 from J; bases not matched to a gene: 4. In germline, CDR1 is LNHDA, CDR2 SQIVND (reference sequence).

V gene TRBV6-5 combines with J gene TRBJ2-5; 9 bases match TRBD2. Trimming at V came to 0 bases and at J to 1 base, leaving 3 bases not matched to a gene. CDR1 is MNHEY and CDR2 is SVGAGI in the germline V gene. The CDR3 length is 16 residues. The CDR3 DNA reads TGTGCCAGCAGTTACTCGCTTAGCGGGGGCCAAGAGACCCAGTACTTC. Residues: CASSYSLSGGQETQYF.

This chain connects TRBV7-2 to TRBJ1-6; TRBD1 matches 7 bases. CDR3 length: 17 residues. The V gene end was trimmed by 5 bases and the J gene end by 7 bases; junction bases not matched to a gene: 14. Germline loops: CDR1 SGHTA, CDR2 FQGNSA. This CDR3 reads CASSQIGTARHNSPLHF. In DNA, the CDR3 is TGTGCCAGCAGCCAGATCGGGACAGCGCGCCACAATTCACCCCTCCACTTT.

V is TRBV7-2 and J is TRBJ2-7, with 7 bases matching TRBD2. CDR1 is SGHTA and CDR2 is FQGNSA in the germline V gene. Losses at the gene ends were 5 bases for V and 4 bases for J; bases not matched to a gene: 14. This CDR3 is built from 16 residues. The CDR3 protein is CASSPVTSTSSYEQYF. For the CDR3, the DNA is TGTGCCAGCAGCCCCGTTACCTCGACTAGCTCTTACGAGCAGTACTTC.

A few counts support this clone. CDR3 DNA: TGTGCCTGGAGTCTTGCAGGGGGGAGTAGCACTGAAGCTTTCTTT. It specifies CAWSLAGGSSTEAFF. The chain carries TRBV30 and TRBJ1-1, with 7 bases fitting TRBD1. The CDR3 totals 15 residues. Trimming cost V 2 bases and J 4 bases; bases outside gene matches: 10. CDR1 is GTSNPN and CDR2 is SVGIG in the germline V gene (reference sequence).

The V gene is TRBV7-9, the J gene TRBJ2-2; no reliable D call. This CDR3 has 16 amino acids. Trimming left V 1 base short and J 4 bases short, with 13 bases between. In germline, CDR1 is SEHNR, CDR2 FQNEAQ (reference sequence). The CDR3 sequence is CASSLDGLGRTGELFF. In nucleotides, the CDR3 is TGTGCCAGCAGCTTAGATGGCCTTGGTCGCACCGGGGAGCTGTTTTTT.